One sample yielded the 9 T cell receptor beta chains listed below, sequenced in a study of blood T cell repertoires in COVID-19 (dated by TCRdb to between 2020 and 2021). The library was prepared using the immunoSEQ multiplex PCR assay. Imported from immuneACCESS, the table was reduced by TCRdb to in-frame sequences with V and J called. These copies leave out some clones; in studies compared against another copy, an unresolved V gene accounts for under half, and the cause of the remainder is not known. The sample includes some 300,000 clones, with 85% to 90% observed a single time. Roughly 2.9% of the sample goes to the ten largest clones. Sequenced: PBMCs or T cells enriched from blood (not recorded which). The receptors were sampled from a woman aged 45 to 65 who had been exposed to COVID-19.

The CDR3 region has the DNA TGTGCCAGTAGTAAACAATCTTCCGGGACAGGGGCTCAGCCCCAGCATTTT. The encoded protein is CASSKQSSGTGAQPQHF. This rearrangement joins TRBV19 to TRBJ1-5; 10 nucleotides match TRBD1. Losses at the gene ends were 4 bases for V and 6 bases for J; bases not matched to a gene: 12. The germline CDR1 and CDR2 sequences are LNHDA and SQIVND (reference sequence). The CDR3 extends over 17 amino acids.

This CDR3 reads CASSEPAEPYGYTF. Written as DNA, the CDR3 is TGTGCCAGCAGTGAACCCGCAGAACCTTATGGCTACACCTTC. This chain uses TRBV6-1 with TRBJ1-2; no reliable D call. V was cut by 2 bases and J by 5 bases, with 12 bases left in between. Germline CDR1 and CDR2: MNHNS and SASEGT. This CDR3 region has 14 residues.

The chain recombines TRBV6-1 with TRBJ2-7; 10 bases are a match to TRBD1. The CDR3 loop spans 15 amino acids. Per germline, CDR1 MNHNS and CDR2 SASEGT. Germline trimming cut 2 bases from V and 5 bases from J; bases unmatched to any gene: 6. The CDR3 DNA is TGTGCCAGCAGTGAACGGGACAGGGGTACCCACGAGCAGTACTTC. Residues: CASSERDRGTHEQYF.

The V call is TRBV27, the J call TRBJ2-1; D not resolved. Trimming removed 2 bases at V and 1 base at J, with 9 bases between. The CDR3 covers 15 residues. In germline, CDR1 is MNHEY, CDR2 SMNVEV (reference sequence). The CDR3 loop reads CASSLPPVSYNEQFF. The DNA for the CDR3 is TGTGCCAGCAGTTTACCCCCAGTATCCTACAATGAGCAGTTCTTC.

The chain carries TRBV6-4 and TRBJ2-1; D is perhaps TRBD2 (6 bases). The CDR3 contains 13 residues. The V end was cut by 2 bases, the J end by 10 bases, with 12 bases between. Germline V lookup: CDR1 MRHNA, CDR2 SNTAGT. In nucleotides, the CDR3 is TGTGCCAGCAGTGACATAGGGGCGGGGGAGCAGTTCTTC. It specifies CASSDIGAGEQFF.

This chain links TRBV2 with TRBJ1-1; the match to TRBD1 covers 7 bases. The CDR3 spans 21 residues. Germline V gene lookup returns CDR1 SNHLY and CDR2 FYNNEI. Trimming removed 4 bases from V and 4 bases from J; junction bases left unmatched: 27. In DNA, the CDR3 is TGTGCCAGCAGTGCTTACAGGGATCAGCCTGGCACGATACAGGGGTTCACTGAAGCTTTCTTT. Translation: CASSAYRDQPGTIQGFTEAFF.

The chain is built from TRBV27 and TRBJ2-7, with no clear D. Germline V lookup: CDR1 MNHEY, CDR2 SMNVEV (reference sequence). The CDR3 is 12 amino acids. The V end was cut by 8 bases, the J end by 4 bases, with 12 bases between. The CDR3 DNA follows: TGTGCCAGCTCTAATGGGCCGTACGAGCAGTACTTC. Encoded protein: CASSNGPYEQYF.

The gene calls are TRBV30 and TRBJ1-2, with a tentative D call TRBD1 (6 bases). The CDR3 extends over 15 amino acids. V lost 2 bases to trimming and J lost 2 bases, with 15 bases between them. Germline assignment: CDR1 GTSNPN and CDR2 SVGIG (reference sequence). The CDR3 here is CAWSTTPRGNYGYTF. Written as DNA, the CDR3 is TGTGCCTGGAGTACCACCCCCAGGGGAAACTATGGCTACACCTTC.

This sequence joins TRBV7-6 and TRBJ1-4; TRBD1 aligns across 8 bases. Unmatched junction bases numbered 5, after V lost 5 bases and J lost 0 bases. The CDR3 extends over 16 amino acids. Germline V gene sequence: CDR1 SGHVS, CDR2 FNYEAQ. CDR3 in DNA: TGTGCCAGCAGCAGTTTACAGGGGGCAACTAATGAAAAACTGTTTTTT. Translation gives CASSSLQGATNEKLFF. Complete variable domain (other parts from reference TRBV7-6 and TRBJ1-4): GAGVSQSPRYKVTKRGQDVALRCDPISGHVSLYWYRQALGQGPEFLTYFNYEAQQDKSGLPNDRFSAERPEGSISTLTIQRTEQRDSAMYRCASSSLQGATNEKLFFGSGTQLSVL.